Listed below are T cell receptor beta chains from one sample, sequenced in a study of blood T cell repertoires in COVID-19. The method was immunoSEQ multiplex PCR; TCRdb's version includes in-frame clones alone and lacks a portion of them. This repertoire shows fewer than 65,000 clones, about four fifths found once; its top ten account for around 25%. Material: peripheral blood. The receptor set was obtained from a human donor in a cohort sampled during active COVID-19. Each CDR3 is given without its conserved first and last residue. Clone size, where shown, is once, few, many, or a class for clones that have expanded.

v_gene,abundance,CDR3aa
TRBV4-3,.,ASSQDSRDLPEEQY
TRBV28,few,ASSFLAGGETQY
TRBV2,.,ASSLGQLTDTQY
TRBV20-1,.,SASPFTGEQGYT
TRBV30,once,AWTSSGSGDTQY
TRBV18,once,ASSPRHPNQPQH
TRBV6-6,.,ASSHRGLAGGRETQY
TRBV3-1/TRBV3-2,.,ASAIVPGGTEAF
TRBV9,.,ASSVAPTGRNTGELF
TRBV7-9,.,ASSLTGGPFAEQF
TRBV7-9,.,ASSAGQDPDTQY
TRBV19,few,ASSSHGQGNTEAF
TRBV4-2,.,ASSQEGGDGELF
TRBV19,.,ASSPSDRSGYGYT
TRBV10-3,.,ATSPGQGLSGANVLT
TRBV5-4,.,ASTPGGAGANVLT
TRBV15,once,ATSRDRGNQPQH
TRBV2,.,ASRLTATNEKLF
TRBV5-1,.,ASSWRRLADNEQF
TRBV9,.,ASSVAGTGEQY
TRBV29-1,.,SGGQPTEKLF
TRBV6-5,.,ASGPTGYEQY
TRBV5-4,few,ASSFGEVHEQF
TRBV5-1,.,ASSLDLTGGPGELF
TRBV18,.,ASSAGQGSNNEQF
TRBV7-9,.,ASSFPDTEAF
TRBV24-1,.,ATSAGTSWDHYNEQF
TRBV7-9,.,ASSLAVGTGGEAF
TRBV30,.,AWSGITMNTEAF
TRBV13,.,ASSLGLANTGELF
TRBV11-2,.,ASSLEQGGHQPRH
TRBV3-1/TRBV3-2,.,ASSQTRSLSSGEQY
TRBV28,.,ASSFQGSGYT
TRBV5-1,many,ASRPRQGHSPLH
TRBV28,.,ASSLSSGSGWVLDQPQH
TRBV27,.,ASSFGDNSPLH
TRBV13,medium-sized,ASSLGQPNEKLF
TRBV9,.,ASSVVGHQRNNEQF